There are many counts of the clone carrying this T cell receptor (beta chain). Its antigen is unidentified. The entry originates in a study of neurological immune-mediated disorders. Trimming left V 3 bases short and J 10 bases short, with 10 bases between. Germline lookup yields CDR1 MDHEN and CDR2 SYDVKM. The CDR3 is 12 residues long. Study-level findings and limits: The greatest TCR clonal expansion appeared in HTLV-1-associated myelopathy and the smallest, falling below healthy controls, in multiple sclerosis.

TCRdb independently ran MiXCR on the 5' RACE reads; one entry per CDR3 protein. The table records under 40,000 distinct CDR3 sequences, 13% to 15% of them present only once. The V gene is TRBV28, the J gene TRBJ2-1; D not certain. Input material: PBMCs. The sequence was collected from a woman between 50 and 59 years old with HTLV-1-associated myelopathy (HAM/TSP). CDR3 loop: CASSLSGSEQFF. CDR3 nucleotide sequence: TGTGCCAGCAGTTTGAGTGGGTCAGAGCAGTTCTTC.